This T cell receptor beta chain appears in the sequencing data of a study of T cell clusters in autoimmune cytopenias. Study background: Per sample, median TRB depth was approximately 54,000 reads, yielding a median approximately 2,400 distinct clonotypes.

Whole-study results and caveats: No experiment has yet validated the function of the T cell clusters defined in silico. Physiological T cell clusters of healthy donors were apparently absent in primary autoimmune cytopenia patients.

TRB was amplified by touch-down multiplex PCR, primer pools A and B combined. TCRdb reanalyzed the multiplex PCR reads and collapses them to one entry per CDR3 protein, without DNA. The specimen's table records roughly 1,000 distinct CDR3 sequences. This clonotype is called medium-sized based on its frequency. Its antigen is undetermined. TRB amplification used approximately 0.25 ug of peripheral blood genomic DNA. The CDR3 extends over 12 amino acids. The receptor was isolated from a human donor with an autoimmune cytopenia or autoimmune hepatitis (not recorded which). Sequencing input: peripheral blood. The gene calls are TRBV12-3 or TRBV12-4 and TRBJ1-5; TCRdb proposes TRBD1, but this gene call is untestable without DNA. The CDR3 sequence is CASSFGGWPQHF.